These T cell receptor beta chains were read from a single sample in a study of blood T cell repertoires in COVID-19. Profiled with immunoSEQ multiplex PCR; TCRdb holds only in-frame clones, not every one. The sample yields about 74,000 clones, approximately 89% seen once. The sequencing sample was made of peripheral blood. The receptors stem from a woman aged 55-70 years with active COVID-19. CDR3s include the opening cysteine and the closing phenylalanine or tryptophan. Fields, in order: J gene, V gene, CDR3 protein.

j_gene: TRBJ2-1; v_gene: TRBV19; CDR3aa: CASSPSGQGYEQFF
j_gene: TRBJ2-1; v_gene: TRBV7-6; CDR3aa: CASSLALSGYNEQFF
j_gene: TRBJ2-7; v_gene: TRBV28; CDR3aa: CASSFKGAVSEQYF
j_gene: TRBJ1-1; v_gene: TRBV10-3; CDR3aa: CAISEFGAEAFF
j_gene: TRBJ1-5; v_gene: TRBV21-1; CDR3aa: CASSKREGREQNQPQHF
j_gene: TRBJ2-1; v_gene: TRBV5-1; CDR3aa: CASSPGQVGNEQFF
j_gene: TRBJ1-5; v_gene: TRBV30; CDR3aa: CAYRDRESPNQPQHF
j_gene: TRBJ1-1; v_gene: TRBV2; CDR3aa: CASRERTGGRTEAFF
j_gene: TRBJ2-5; v_gene: TRBV7-7; CDR3aa: CASSPSGTQMGTQYF
j_gene: TRBJ1-1; v_gene: TRBV11-2; CDR3aa: CASSLAGGNTEAFF
j_gene: TRBJ1-2; v_gene: TRBV5-6; CDR3aa: CASSLGQGARGYGYTF
j_gene: TRBJ2-5; v_gene: TRBV6-5; CDR3aa: CASSPGTGGGETQYF
j_gene: TRBJ1-6; v_gene: TRBV6-5; CDR3aa: CASSYTDRGNSPLHF
j_gene: TRBJ1-1; v_gene: TRBV9; CDR3aa: CASSKLSGVGAFF
j_gene: TRBJ1-1; v_gene: TRBV16; CDR3aa: CASSQSRGSGAFF
j_gene: TRBJ2-7; v_gene: TRBV6-5; CDR3aa: CASRRGPYEQYF
j_gene: TRBJ1-1; v_gene: TRBV6-1; CDR3aa: CASSEISGAGTEAFF
j_gene: TRBJ2-1; v_gene: TRBV6-5; CDR3aa: CATLKTAISYNEQFF
j_gene: TRBJ2-4; v_gene: TRBV19; CDR3aa: CASSPGGIAKNIQYF
j_gene: TRBJ1-1; v_gene: TRBV6-5; CDR3aa: CASSSPSGVAFF
j_gene: TRBJ1-1; v_gene: TRBV28; CDR3aa: CASSSRATREAFF
j_gene: TRBJ2-7; v_gene: TRBV15; CDR3aa: CATSLRTGTYEQYF
j_gene: TRBJ2-3; v_gene: TRBV18; CDR3aa: CASSLPLRDTQYF
j_gene: TRBJ2-3; v_gene: TRBV5-8; CDR3aa: CASSFRGLVKSDTQYF
j_gene: TRBJ2-3; v_gene: TRBV9; CDR3aa: CASSVATRTDTQYF
j_gene: TRBJ2-5; v_gene: TRBV10-1; CDR3aa: CASSESPGETQYF
j_gene: TRBJ2-6; v_gene: TRBV27; CDR3aa: CASSTVSGANVLTF
j_gene: TRBJ2-1; v_gene: TRBV7-9; CDR3aa: CASSPLAVTYNEQFF
j_gene: TRBJ2-1; v_gene: TRBV19; CDR3aa: CASSITGAGGRFRVEQFF
j_gene: TRBJ2-7; v_gene: TRBV18; CDR3aa: CASSPPGYYEQYF
j_gene: TRBJ1-3; v_gene: TRBV6-5; CDR3aa: CASSYYRGAGNTIYF
j_gene: TRBJ2-6; v_gene: TRBV2; CDR3aa: CASTLDRGLAGANVLTF
j_gene: TRBJ2-5; v_gene: TRBV7-9; CDR3aa: CASSFWTGEQETQYF